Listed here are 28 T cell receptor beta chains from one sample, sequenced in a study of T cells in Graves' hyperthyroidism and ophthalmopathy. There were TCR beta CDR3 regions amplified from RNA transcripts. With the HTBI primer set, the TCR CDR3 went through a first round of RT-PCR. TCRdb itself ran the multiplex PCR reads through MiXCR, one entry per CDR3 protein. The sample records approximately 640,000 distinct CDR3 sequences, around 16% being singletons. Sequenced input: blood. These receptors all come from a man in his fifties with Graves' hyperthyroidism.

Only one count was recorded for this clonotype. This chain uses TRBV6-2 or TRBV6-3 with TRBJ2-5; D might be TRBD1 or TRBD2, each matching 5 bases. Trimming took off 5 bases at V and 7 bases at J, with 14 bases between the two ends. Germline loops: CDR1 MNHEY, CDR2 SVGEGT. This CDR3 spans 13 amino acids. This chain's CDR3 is CASSRGVGGTQYF. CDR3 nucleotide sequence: TGTGCCAGCAGTAGAGGGGTCGGCGGGACCCAGTACTTC.

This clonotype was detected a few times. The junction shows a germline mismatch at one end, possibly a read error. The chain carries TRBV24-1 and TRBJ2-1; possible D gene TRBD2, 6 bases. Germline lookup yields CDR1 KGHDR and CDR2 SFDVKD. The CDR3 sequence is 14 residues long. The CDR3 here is CTTSGPSVGNEQFF. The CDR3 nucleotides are TGTACCACCAGTGGTCCTAGCGTGGGAAATGAGCAGTTCTTC.

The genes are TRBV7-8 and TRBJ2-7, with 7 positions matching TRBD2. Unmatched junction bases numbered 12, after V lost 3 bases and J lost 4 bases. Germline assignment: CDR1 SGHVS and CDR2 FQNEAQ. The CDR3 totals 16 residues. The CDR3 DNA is TGTGCCAGCAGCTTGGGCCGGGACTACCGATCATACGAGCAGTACTTC. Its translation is CASSLGRDYRSYEQYF.

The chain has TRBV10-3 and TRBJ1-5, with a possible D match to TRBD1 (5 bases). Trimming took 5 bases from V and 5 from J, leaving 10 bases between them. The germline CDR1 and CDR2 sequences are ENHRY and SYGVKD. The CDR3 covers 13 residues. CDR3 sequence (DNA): TGTGCCATCAGTAGGGACTGGGATCAGCCCCAGCATTTT. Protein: CAISRDWDQPQHF.

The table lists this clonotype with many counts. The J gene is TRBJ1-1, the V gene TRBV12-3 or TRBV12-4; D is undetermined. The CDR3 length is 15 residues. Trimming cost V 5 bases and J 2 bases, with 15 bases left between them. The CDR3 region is CASSPTGGPNTEAFF. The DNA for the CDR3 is TGTGCCAGCAGTCCCACGGGAGGGCCTAACACTGAAGCTTTCTTT.

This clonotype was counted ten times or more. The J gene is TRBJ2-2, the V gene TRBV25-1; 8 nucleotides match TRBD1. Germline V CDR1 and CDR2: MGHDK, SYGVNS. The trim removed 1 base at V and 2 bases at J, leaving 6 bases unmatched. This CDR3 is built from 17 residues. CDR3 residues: CASSELGGQVNTGELFF. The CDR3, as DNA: TGTGCCAGCAGTGAATTAGGGGGACAGGTTAACACCGGGGAGCTGTTTTTT.

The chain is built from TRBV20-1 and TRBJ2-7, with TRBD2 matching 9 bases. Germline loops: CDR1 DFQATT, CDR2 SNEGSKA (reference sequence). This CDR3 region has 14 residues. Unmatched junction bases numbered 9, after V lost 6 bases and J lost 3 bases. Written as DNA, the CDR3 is TGCAGTGCCCCAAAGCGGGAGGCTTTCTACGAGCAGTACTTC. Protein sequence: CSAPKREAFYEQYF.

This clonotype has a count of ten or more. This chain's CDR3 is CASSVSFVNTEAFF. CDR3 bases: TGTGCCAGCAGCGTTAGCTTTGTTAACACTGAAGCTTTCTTT. The chain recombines TRBV6-1 with TRBJ1-1; no definite D call. Germline CDR1 and CDR2: MNHNS and SASEGT. The CDR3 runs to 14 residues. Trimming took off 6 bases at V and 2 bases at J, with 13 bases between the two ends.

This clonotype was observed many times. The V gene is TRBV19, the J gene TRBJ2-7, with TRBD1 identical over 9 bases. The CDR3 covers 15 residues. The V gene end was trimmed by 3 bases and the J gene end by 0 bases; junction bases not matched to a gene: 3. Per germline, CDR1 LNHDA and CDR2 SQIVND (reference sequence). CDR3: CASSIGTGISYEQYF. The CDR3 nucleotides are TGTGCCAGTAGTATCGGGACAGGGATCTCCTACGAGCAGTACTTC.

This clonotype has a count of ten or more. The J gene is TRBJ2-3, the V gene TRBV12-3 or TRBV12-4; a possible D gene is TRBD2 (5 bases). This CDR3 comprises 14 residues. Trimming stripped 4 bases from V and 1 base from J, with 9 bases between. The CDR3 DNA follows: TGTGCCAGCAGTTCCCCGGAGGGCACAGATACGCAGTATTTT. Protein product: CASSSPEGTDTQYF.

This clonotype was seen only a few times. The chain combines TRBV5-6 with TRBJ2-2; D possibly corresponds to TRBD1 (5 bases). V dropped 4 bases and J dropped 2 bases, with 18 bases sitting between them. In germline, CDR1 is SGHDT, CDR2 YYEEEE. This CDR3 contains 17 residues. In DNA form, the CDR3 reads TGTGCCAGCAGCCGCGATAAAGGGGTTTTCAACACCGGGGAGCTGTTTTTT. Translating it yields CASSRDKGVFNTGELFF.

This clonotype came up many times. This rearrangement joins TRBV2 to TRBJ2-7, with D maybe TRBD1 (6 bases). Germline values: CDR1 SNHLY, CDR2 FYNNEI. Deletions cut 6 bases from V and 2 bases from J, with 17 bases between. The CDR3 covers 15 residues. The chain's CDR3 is CASRENRETTYEQYF. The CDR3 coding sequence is TGTGCCAGCAGGGAAAACAGGGAGACGACCTACGAGCAGTACTTC.

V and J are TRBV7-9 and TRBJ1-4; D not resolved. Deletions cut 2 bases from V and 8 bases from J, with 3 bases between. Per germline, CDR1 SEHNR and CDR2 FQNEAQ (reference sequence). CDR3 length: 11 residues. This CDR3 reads CASSLYEKLFF. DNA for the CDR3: TGTGCCAGCAGCTTATACGAAAAACTGTTTTTT. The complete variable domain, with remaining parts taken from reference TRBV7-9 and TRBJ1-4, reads DTGVSQNPRHKITKRGQNVTFRCDPISEHNRLYWYRQTLGQGPEFLTYFQNEAQLEKSRLLSDRFSAERPKGSFSTLEIQRTEQGDSAMYLCASSLYEKLFFGSGTQLSVL.

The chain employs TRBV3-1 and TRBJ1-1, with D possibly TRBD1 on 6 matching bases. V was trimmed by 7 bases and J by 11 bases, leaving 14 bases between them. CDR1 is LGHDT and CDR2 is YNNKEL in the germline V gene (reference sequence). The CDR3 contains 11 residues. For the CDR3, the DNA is TGTGCCAGCATGTCGGGGGCTTGGGCTTTCTTT. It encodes CASMSGAWAFF.

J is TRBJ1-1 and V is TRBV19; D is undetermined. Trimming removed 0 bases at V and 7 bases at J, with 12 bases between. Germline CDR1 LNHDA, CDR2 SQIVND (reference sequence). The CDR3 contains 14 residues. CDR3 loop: CASSIDHGPVEAFF. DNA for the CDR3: TGTGCCAGTAGTATAGATCACGGACCGGTTGAAGCTTTCTTT.

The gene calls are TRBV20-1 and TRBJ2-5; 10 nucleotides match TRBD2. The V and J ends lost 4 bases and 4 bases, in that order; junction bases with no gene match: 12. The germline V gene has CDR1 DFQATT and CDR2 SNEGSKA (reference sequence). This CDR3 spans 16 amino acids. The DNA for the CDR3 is TGCAGTGCTAAGGCCCCGTCTAGCGGGAGTAGAGAGACCCAGTACTTC. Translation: CSAKAPSSGSRETQYF.

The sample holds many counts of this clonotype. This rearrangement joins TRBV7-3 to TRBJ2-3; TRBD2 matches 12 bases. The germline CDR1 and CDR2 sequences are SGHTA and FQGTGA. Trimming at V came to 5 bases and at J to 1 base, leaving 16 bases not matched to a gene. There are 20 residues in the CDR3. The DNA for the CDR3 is TGTGCCAGCAGCCCCGGACTAGCGGGACCCATTCTTTCACGCACAGATACGCAGTATTTT. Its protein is CASSPGLAGPILSRTDTQYF.

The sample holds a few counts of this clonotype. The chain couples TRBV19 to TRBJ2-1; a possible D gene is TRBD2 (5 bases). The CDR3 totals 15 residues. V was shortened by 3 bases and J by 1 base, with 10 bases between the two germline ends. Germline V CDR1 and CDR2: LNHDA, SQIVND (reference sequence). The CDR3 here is CASSMLGGSYNEQFF. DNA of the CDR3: TGTGCCAGTAGTATGTTAGGCGGGTCCTACAATGAGCAGTTCTTC.

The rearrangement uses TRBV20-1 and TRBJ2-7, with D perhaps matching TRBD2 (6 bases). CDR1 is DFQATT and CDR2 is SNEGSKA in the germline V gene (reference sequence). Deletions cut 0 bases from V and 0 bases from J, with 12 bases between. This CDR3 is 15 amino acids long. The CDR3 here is CSARDSRGVSYEQYF. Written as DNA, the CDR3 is TGCAGTGCTAGAGACTCGCGCGGGGTCTCCTACGAGCAGTACTTC.

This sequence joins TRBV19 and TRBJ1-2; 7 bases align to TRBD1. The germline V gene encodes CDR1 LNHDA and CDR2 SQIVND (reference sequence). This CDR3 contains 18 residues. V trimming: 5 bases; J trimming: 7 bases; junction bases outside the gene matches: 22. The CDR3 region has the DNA TGTGCCAGTAGTTGGGCTGGAAAAGTGGGACAGAAGTTCGGTGGCTACACCTTC. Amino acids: CASSWAGKVGQKFGGYTF.

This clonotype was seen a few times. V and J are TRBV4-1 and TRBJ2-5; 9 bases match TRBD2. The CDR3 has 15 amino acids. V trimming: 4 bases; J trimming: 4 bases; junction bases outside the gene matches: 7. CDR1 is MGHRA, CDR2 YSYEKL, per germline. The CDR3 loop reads CASSLTGTSTETQYF. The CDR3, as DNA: TGCGCCAGCAGCCTCACCGGGACTAGCACAGAGACCCAGTACTTC.

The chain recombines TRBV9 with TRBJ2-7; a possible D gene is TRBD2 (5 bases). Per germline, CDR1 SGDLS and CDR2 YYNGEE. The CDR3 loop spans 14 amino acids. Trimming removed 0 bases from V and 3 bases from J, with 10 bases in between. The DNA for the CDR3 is TGTGCCAGCAGCGTAGCTAGCAGTGACTACGAGCAGTACTTC. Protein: CASSVASSDYEQYF.

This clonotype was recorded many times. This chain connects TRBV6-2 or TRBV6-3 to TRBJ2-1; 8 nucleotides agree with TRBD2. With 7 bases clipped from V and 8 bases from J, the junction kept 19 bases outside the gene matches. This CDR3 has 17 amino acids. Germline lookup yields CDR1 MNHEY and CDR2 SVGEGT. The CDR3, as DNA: TGTGCCAGCACTGCCCCCCCGCCCCGCGCGGGGGGTTATGAGCAGTTCTTC. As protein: CASTAPPPRAGGYEQFF.

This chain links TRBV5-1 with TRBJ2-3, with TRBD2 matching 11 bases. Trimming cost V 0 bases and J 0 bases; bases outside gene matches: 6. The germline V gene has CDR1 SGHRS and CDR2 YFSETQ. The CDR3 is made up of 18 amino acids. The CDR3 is CASSLVGTSGTSTDTQYF. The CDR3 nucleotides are TGCGCCAGCAGCTTGGTGGGGACTAGCGGTACTAGCACAGATACGCAGTATTTT.

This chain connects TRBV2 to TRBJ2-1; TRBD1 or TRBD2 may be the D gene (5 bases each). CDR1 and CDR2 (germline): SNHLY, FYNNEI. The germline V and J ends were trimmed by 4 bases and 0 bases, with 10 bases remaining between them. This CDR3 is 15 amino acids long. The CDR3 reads CASSGQRSSYNEQFF. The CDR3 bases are TGTGCCAGCAGTGGACAGCGGTCCTCCTACAATGAGCAGTTCTTC.

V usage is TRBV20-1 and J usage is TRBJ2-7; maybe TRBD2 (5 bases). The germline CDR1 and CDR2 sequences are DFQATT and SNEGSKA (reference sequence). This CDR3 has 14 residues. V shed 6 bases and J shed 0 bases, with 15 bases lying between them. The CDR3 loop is CSAVLELFSYEQYF. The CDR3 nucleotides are TGCAGTGCCGTACTAGAGCTCTTCTCCTACGAGCAGTACTTC.

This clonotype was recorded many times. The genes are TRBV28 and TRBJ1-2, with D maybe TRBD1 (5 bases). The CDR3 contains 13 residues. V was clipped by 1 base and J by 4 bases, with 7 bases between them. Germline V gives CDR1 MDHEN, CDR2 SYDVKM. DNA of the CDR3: TGTGCCAGCAGTTTATACAGGTTCTATGGCTACACCTTC. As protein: CASSLYRFYGYTF.

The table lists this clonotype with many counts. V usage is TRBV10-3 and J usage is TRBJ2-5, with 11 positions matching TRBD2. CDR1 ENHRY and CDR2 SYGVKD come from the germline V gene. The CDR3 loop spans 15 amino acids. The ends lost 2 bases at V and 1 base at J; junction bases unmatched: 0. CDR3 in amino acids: CAISETSGGQETQYF. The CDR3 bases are TGTGCCATCAGTGAGACTAGCGGGGGCCAAGAGACCCAGTACTTC.